One sample yielded the 22 T cell receptor beta chains listed below, sequenced in a study of cytomegalovirus exposure and HLA in healthy donors. PCR involved 60 Vbeta and 13 Jbeta primers. Clones were sequenced by immunoSEQ multiplex PCR, and TCRdb holds only the in-frame ones, with some missing. Here the sample spans some 100,000 clones, approximately 81% being singletons. The sequencing input was PBMCs. These receptor sequences come from a male donor in good health and CMV-seropositive.

This clone has a handful of counts. The CDR3 nucleotides are TGTGCTAGTTCGGGGGACAGGGGGCAGCCCCAGCATTTT. This translates into CASSGDRGQPQHF. The chain links TRBV12-5 to TRBJ1-5; 11 bases agree with TRBD1. The CDR3 is 13 residues long. Germline loops: CDR1 LGHNT, CDR2 FRNRAP. Unmatched junction bases numbered 4, after V lost 8 bases and J lost 7 bases.

This clone is a singleton in its sample. This CDR3 reads CASSLVGQGTILNYGYTF. The CDR3 region has the DNA TGTGCCAGCAGCTTAGTCGGGCAGGGGACGATACTTAACTATGGCTACACCTTC. The chain recombines TRBV7-9 with TRBJ1-2; tentatively, D is TRBD1 (6 bases). The CDR3 is 18 amino acids. V was shortened by 1 base and J by 1 base, with 19 bases between the two germline ends. Per the germline V gene, CDR1 is SEHNR and CDR2 is FQNEAQ (reference sequence).

CDR3 sequence reads: CASSIVAGKSNYGYTF. In DNA, the CDR3 is TGTGCCAGTAGTATAGTAGCCGGGAAGAGCAACTATGGCTACACCTTC. The chain carries TRBV19 and TRBJ1-2; D unclear. Germline CDR1 LNHDA, CDR2 SQIVND (reference sequence). Trimming removed 1 base at V and 2 bases at J, with 14 bases between. The length of the CDR3 is 16 residues. Based on the CDR3 plus reference TRBV19 and TRBJ1-2, the full variable domain is DGGITQSPKYLFRKEGQNVTLSCEQNLNHDAMYWYRQDPGQGLRLIYYSQIVNDFQKGDIAEGYSVSREKKESFPLTVTSAQKNPTAFYLCASSIVAGKSNYGYTFGSGTRLTVV.

The chain carries TRBV6-5 and TRBJ1-4; D unclear. CDR1 is MNHEY, CDR2 SVGAGI, per germline. V gave up 5 bases and J gave up 1 base, with 5 bases separating them. The CDR3 extends over 13 amino acids. Written as DNA, the CDR3 is TGTGCCAGCAGTGGAGAAACTAATGAAAAACTGTTTTTT. This codes for CASSGETNEKLFF.

The rearrangement uses TRBV28 and TRBJ1-5; 9 bases align to TRBD1. Germline V gene lookup returns CDR1 MDHEN and CDR2 SYDVKM. Unmatched junction bases numbered 6, after V lost 3 bases and J lost 0 bases. The CDR3 sequence is 17 residues long. CDR3 bases: TGTGCCAGCAGTTTGAGGACAGGGGTTGGTAGCAATCAGCCCCAGCATTTT. Its translation: CASSLRTGVGSNQPQHF.

The rearrangement links TRBV7-2 to TRBJ2-2; possibly TRBD1 for D (6 bases). There are 15 residues in the CDR3. Trimming stripped 5 bases from V and 5 bases from J, with 15 bases between. CDR1 SGHTA and CDR2 FQGNSA come from the germline V gene. This CDR3 reads CASSLKTQGTGELFF. In DNA form, the CDR3 reads TGTGCCAGCAGCCTAAAGACGCAGGGGACCGGGGAGCTGTTTTTT.

The V gene is TRBV5-4, the J gene TRBJ2-2, with 9 bases that match TRBD1. The junction had 7 bases not matched to a gene; V was cut back by 4 bases and J by 6 bases. Germline V gene data show CDR1 as SGHNT and CDR2 as YYREEE (reference sequence). The CDR3 runs 15 residues. This chain's CDR3 is CASSLRTGEAGELFF. CDR3 in DNA: TGTGCCAGCAGCCTACGGACAGGGGAAGCCGGGGAGCTGTTTTTT.

The genes are TRBV19 and TRBJ1-1; D not certain. The CDR3 spans 13 residues. V lost 6 bases and J lost 1, with 9 bases in between. Germline V gives CDR1 LNHDA, CDR2 SQIVND (reference sequence). The CDR3 DNA reads as TGTGCCAGTAGCTACCTGTCGAACACTGAAGCTTTCTTT. It specifies CASSYLSNTEAFF.

The chain recombines TRBV7-9 with TRBJ1-3; 7 nucleotides line up with TRBD1. From germline, CDR1 is SEHNR and CDR2 FQNEAQ (reference sequence). J was trimmed by 2 bases and V by 5 bases; bases with no gene match: 6. The CDR3 has 15 amino acids. CDR3: CASSPRQGAGNTIYF. The CDR3 DNA is TGTGCCAGCAGCCCAAGACAGGGCGCTGGAAACACCATATATTTT.

V and J are TRBV11-2 and TRBJ2-7, with D unresolved. The V gene lost 5 bases and the J gene lost 6 bases, with 11 bases spanning the gap. This CDR3 contains 12 residues. CDR1 is SGHAT and CDR2 is FQNNGV in the germline V gene. The CDR3 loop is CASSPSAGEQYF. The DNA of the CDR3 is TGTGCCAGCAGCCCAAGCGCTGGCGAGCAGTACTTC.

This chain links TRBV21-1 with TRBJ2-5; whether TRBD1, the table's D call, matches the DNA was not checked. TRBV21-1 has pseudogene status. This CDR3 contains 17 residues. The CDR3, as DNA: TGTGCCAGCAGCAAAGATATCCCCGGGACAGCCCAAGAGACCCAGTACTTC. Amino acid sequence: CASSKDIPGTAQETQYF.

The rearrangement links TRBV5-6 to TRBJ2-7; 8 nucleotides line up with TRBD2. Germline CDR1 is SGHDT and CDR2 is YYEEEE. Losses at the gene ends were 3 bases for V and 2 bases for J; bases not matched to a gene: 7. This CDR3 spans 15 amino acids. The CDR3 nucleotides are TGTGCCAGCAGCTCCTCGGGAGGGTGGACCTACGAGCAGTACTTC. Protein product: CASSSSGGWTYEQYF.

The rearrangement uses TRBV6-1 and TRBJ2-5; 7 nucleotides agree with TRBD2. The CDR3 contains 14 residues. Germline CDR1 is MNHNS and CDR2 is SASEGT. V lost 6 bases, J lost 5 bases, and 9 bases stayed unmatched. CDR3 sequence (DNA): TGTGCCAGCAGAAGGACTAGAGATTACGAGACCCAGTACTTC. Translated: CASRRTRDYETQYF.

The gene calls are TRBV4-2 and TRBJ2-2; 8 bases agree with TRBD2. Germline CDR1 LGHNA, CDR2 YNFKEQ. Trimming removed 3 bases from V and 2 bases from J; junction bases left unmatched: 2. This CDR3 comprises 15 residues. The CDR3 loop reads CASSQRTSNTGELFF. The CDR3 DNA reads TGTGCCAGCAGCCAGAGGACTAGCAACACCGGGGAGCTGTTTTTT.

The chain links TRBV27 to TRBJ2-3; no definite D call. V lost 6 bases to trimming and J lost 7 bases, with 17 bases between them. The CDR3 runs to 14 residues. CDR1 and CDR2 (germline): MNHEY, SMNVEV (reference sequence). This chain's CDR3 is CASRELSGANTQYF. The CDR3 nucleotides read TGTGCCAGCAGGGAACTCAGTGGAGCGAATACGCAGTATTTT.

The chain employs TRBV13 and TRBJ2-5, with D possibly TRBD1 on 5 matching bases. Germline V gene sequence: CDR1 PRHDT, CDR2 FYEKMQ (reference sequence). The length of the CDR3 is 16 residues. V was trimmed by 5 bases and J by 5 bases, leaving 21 bases between them. This chain's CDR3 is CASSPWGAQRRETQYF. In DNA form, the CDR3 reads TGTGCCAGCAGCCCCTGGGGCGCTCAGAGAAGGGAGACCCAGTACTTC.

The chain joins TRBV19 to TRBJ1-2, with 8 bases fitting TRBD1. Per germline, CDR1 LNHDA and CDR2 SQIVND (reference sequence). This CDR3 has 13 residues. J gave up 7 bases and V 8 bases, and 9 bases lay outside the gene matches. The CDR3 here is CASSAGGASGYTF. The CDR3 coding sequence is TGTGCCAGTTCGGCAGGGGGCGCGTCTGGCTACACCTTC.

The rearrangement links TRBV10-3 to TRBJ2-1; 9 bases fit TRBD1. Unmatched junction bases numbered 9, after V lost 8 bases and J lost 4 bases. Germline lookup yields CDR1 ENHRY and CDR2 SYGVKD. The CDR3 spans 15 residues. CDR3: CAIRSGTGTYNEQFF. The CDR3 DNA is TGTGCCATCCGCTCCGGGACAGGGACTTACAATGAGCAGTTCTTC.

V and J are TRBV7-2 and TRBJ2-1, with 7 bases matching TRBD1. The CDR3 contains 13 residues. Trimming at V came to 6 bases and at J to 9 bases, leaving 8 bases not matched to a gene. Germline V gene sequence: CDR1 SGHTA, CDR2 FQGNSA. The CDR3 spells CASRGQPAGEQFF. The CDR3 bases are TGTGCCAGCAGGGGACAGCCGGCTGGTGAGCAGTTCTTC.

The chain joins TRBV7-2 to TRBJ1-3, with unresolved D. V was pared by 0 bases and J by 3 bases, with 3 bases between. CDR1 is SGHTA, CDR2 FQGNSA, per germline. This CDR3 spans 13 amino acids. CDR3 in amino acids: CASSLAGGNTIYF. CDR3 nucleotides: TGTGCCAGCAGCTTAGCCGGTGGAAACACCATATATTTT.

The chain couples TRBV7-2 to TRBJ1-1; 7 bases align to TRBD1. V lost 5 bases to trimming and J lost 2 bases; unmatched junction nucleotides: 5. This CDR3 has 14 amino acids. CDR1 and CDR2 (germline): SGHTA, FQGNSA. CDR3 sequence: CASSNDRDNTEAFF. The CDR3 DNA is TGTGCCAGCAGCAACGACAGGGATAACACTGAAGCTTTCTTT.

CDR3: CASSQPKMTGETQYF. CDR3 DNA: TGCGCCAGCAGTCAACCCAAAATGACGGGGGAGACCCAGTACTTC. The gene calls are TRBV23-1 and TRBJ2-5; D perhaps matches TRBD2 (5 bases). TRBV23-1 is recorded as an ORF, its role being uncertain. The CDR3 is made up of 15 amino acids. V was shortened by 2 bases and J by 5 bases, with 15 bases between the two germline ends.